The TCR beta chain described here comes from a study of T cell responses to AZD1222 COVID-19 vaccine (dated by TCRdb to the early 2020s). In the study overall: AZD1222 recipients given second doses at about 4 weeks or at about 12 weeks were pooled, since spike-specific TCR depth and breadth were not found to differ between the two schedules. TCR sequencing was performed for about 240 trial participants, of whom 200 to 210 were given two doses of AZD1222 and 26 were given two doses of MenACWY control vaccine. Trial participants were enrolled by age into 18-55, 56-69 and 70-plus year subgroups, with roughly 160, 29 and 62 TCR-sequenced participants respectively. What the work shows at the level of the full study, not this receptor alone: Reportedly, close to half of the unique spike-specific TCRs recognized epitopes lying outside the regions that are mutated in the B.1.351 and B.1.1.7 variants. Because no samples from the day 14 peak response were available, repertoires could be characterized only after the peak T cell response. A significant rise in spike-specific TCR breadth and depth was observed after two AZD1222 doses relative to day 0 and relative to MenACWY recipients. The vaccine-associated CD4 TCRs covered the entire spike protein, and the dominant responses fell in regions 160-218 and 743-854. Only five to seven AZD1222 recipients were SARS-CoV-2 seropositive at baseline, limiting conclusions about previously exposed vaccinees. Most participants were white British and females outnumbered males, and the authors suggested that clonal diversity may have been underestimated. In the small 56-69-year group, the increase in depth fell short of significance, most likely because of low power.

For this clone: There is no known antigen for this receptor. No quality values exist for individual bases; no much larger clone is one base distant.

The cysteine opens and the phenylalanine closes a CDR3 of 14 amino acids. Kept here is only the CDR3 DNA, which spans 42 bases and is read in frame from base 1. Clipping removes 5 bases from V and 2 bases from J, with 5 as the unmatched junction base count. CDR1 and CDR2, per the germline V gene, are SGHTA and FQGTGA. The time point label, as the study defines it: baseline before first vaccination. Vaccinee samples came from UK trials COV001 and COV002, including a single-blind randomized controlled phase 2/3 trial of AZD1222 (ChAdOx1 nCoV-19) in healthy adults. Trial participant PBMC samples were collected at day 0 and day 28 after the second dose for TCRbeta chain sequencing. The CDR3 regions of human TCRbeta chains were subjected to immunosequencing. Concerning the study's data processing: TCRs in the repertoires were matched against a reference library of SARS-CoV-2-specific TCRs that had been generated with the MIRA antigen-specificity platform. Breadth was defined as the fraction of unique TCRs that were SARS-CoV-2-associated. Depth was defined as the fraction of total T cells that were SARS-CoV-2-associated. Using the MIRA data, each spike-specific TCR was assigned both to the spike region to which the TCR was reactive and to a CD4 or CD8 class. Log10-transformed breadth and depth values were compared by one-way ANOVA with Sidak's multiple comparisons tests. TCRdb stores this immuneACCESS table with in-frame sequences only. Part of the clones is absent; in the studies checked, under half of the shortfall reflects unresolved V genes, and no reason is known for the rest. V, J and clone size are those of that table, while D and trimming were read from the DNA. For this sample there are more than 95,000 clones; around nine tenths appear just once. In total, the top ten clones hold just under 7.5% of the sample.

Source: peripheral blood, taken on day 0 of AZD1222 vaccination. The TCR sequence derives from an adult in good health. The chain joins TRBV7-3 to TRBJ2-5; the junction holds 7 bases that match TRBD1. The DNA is TGTGCCAGCAGCCAAACAGGGGTACAAGAGACCCAGTACTTC. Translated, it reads CASSQTGVQETQYF. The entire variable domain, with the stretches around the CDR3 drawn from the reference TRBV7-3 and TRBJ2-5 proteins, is GAGVSQTPSNKVTEKGKYVELRCDPISGHTALYWYRQSLGQGPEFLIYFQGTGAADDSGLPNDRFFAVRPEGSVSTLKIQRTERGDSAVYLCASSQTGVQETQYFGPGTRLLVL.